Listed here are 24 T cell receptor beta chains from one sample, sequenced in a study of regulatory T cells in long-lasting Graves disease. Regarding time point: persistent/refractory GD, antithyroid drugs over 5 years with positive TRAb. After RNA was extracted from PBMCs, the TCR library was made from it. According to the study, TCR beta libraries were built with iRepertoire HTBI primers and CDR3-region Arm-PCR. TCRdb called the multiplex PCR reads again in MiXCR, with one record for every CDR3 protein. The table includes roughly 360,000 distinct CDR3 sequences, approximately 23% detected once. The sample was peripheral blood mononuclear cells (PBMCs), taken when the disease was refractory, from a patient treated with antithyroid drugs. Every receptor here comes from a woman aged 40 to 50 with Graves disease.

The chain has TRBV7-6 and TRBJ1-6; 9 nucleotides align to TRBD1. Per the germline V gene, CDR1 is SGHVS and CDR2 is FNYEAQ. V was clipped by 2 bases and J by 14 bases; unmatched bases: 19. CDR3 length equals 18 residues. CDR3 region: CASSLYSRDRAPGLALHF. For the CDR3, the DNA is TGTGCCAGCAGCTTATACTCCCGGGACAGGGCCCCTGGGTTGGCCCTCCACTTT.

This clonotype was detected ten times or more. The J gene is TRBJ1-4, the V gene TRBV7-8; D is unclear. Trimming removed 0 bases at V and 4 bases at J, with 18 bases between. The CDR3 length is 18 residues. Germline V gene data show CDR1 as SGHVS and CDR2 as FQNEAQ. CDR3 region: CASSLAAGMTASNEKLFF. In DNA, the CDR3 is TGTGCCAGCAGCTTAGCGGCTGGGATGACGGCTAGTAATGAAAAACTGTTTTTT.

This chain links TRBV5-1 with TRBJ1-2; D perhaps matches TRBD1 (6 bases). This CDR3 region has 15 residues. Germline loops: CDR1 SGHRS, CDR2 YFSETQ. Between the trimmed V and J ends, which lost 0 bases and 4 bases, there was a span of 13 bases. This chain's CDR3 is CASSLDPAGAYGYTF. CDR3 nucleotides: TGCGCCAGCAGCTTGGATCCCGCAGGGGCCTATGGCTACACCTTC.

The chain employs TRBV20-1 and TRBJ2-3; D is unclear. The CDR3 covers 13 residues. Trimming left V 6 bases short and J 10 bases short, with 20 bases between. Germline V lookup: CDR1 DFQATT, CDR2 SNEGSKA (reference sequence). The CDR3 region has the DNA TGCAGTGCCCTTGTGGGTTCCCCGGCCGCGCAGTATTTT. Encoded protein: CSALVGSPAAQYF.

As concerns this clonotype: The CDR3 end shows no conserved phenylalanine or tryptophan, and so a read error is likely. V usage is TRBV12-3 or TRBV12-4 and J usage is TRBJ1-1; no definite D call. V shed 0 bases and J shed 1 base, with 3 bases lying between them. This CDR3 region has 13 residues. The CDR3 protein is CASSLASNTEAFS. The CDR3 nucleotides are TGTGCCAGCAGTTTAGCGTCGAACACTGAAGCTTTCTCT.

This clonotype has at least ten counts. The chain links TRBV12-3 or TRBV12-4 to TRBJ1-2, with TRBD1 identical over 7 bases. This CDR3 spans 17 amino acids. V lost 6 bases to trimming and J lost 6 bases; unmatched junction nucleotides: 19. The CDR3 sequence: CASSHLDLDRLGDGYTF. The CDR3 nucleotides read TGTGCCAGCAGCCACCTCGACTTGGACAGGTTAGGAGATGGCTACACCTTC.

CDR3: CATSRPGLAQHF. The CDR3 DNA follows: TGTGCCACCAGCAGACCCGGCCTCGCCCAGCATTTT. V and J are TRBV15 and TRBJ1-5; the D is unclear. The CDR3 has 12 amino acids. The V gene lost 2 bases and the J gene lost 11 bases, with 10 bases spanning the gap. CDR1 is LNHNV and CDR2 is YYDKDF in the germline V gene (reference sequence).

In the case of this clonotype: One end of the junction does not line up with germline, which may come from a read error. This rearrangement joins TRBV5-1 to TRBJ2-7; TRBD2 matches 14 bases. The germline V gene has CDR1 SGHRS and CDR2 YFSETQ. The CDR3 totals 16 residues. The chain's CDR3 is CAGSWGLAGVTVEQYF. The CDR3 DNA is TGCGCCGGCAGCTGGGGACTAGCGGGAGTTACGGTCGAGCAGTACTTC.

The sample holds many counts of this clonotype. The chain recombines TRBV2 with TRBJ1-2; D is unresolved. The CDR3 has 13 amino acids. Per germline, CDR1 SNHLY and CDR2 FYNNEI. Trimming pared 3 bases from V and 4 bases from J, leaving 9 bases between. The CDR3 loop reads CASSDRRPYGYTF. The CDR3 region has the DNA TGTGCCAGCAGTGATCGAAGGCCCTATGGCTACACCTTC.

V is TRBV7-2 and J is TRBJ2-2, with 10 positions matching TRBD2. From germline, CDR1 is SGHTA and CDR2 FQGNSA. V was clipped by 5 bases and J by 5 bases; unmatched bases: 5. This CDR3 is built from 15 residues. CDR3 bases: TGTGCCAGCAGCCCTAGCGGGAGCGGTACCGGGGAGCTGTTTTTT. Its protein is CASSPSGSGTGELFF. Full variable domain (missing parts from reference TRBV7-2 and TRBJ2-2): GAGVSQSPSNKVTEKGKDVELRCDPISGHTALYWYRQSLGQGLEFLIYFQGNSAPDKSGLPSDRFSAERTGGSVSTLTIQRTQQEDSAVYLCASSPSGSGTGELFFGEGSRLTVL.

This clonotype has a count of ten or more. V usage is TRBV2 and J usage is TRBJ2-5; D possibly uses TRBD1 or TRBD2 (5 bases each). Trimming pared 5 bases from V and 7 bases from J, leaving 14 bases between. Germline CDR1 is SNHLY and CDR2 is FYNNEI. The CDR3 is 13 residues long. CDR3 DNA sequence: TGTGCCAGCAGTTGGACTGGTCAGGGGACCCAGTACTTC. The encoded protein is CASSWTGQGTQYF.

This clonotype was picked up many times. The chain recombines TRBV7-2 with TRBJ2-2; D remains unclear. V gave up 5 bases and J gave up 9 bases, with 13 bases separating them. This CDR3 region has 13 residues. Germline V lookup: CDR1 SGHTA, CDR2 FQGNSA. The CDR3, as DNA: TGTGCCAGCAGCCCTCCCCTGGTACGGGAGCTGTTTTTT. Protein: CASSPPLVRELFF.

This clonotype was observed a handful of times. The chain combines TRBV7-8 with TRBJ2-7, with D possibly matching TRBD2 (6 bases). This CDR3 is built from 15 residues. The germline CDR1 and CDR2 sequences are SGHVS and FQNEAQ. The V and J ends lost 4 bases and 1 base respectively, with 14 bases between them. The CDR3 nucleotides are TGTGCCAGCAGCTCCGGGACTGGATTTTCCTACGAGCAGTACTTC. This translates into CASSSGTGFSYEQYF.

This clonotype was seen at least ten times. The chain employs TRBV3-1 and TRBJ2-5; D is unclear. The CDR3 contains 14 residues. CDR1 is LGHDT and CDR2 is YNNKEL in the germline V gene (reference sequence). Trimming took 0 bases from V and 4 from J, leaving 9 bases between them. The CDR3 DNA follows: TGTGCCAGCAGCCAAGATTTGGCAGGAGAGACCCAGTACTTC. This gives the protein CASSQDLAGETQYF.

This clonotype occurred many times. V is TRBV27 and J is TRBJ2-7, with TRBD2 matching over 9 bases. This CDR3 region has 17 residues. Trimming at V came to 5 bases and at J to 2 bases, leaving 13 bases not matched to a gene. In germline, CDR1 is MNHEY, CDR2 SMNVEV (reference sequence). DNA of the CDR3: TGTGCCAGCAGTAGACTACTGACTAGCGGAGCTCCCTACGAGCAGTACTTC. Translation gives CASSRLLTSGAPYEQYF.

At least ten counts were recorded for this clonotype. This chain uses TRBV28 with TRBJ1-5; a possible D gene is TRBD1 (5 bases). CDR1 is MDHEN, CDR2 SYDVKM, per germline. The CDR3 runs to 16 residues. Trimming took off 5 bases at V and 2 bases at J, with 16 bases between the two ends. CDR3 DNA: TGTGCCAGCAGTCCGATCGGGACCTATGGCAATCAGCCCCAGCATTTT. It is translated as CASSPIGTYGNQPQHF.

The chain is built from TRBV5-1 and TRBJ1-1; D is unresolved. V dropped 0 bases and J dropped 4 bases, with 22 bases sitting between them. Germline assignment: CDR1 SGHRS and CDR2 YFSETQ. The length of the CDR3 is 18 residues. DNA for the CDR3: TGCGCCAGCAGCTTGGCCGCAGTTCCGTCCGGGGTCCCCACTGAAGCTTTCTTT. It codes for CASSLAAVPSGVPTEAFF.

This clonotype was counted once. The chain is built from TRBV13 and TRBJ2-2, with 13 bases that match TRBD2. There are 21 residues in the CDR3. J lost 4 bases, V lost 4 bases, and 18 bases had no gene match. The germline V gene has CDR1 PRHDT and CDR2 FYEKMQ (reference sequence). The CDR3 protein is CASSSAPPWTSGRSVTGELFF. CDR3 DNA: TGTGCCAGCAGCTCCGCACCTCCTTGGACTAGCGGGAGATCAGTCACCGGGGAGCTGTTTTTT. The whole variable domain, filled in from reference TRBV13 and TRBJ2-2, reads AAGVIQSPRHLIKEKRETATLKCYPIPRHDTVYWYQQGPGQDPQFLISFYEKMQSDKGSIPDRFSAQQFSDYHSELNMSSLELGDSALYFCASSSAPPWTSGRSVTGELFFGEGSRLTVL.

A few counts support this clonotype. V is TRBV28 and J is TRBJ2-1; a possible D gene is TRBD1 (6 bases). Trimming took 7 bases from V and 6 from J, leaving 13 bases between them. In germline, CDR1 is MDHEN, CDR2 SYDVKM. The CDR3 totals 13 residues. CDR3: CASKEAGVNEQFF. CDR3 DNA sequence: TGTGCCAGCAAGGAGGCAGGGGTCAATGAGCAGTTCTTC.

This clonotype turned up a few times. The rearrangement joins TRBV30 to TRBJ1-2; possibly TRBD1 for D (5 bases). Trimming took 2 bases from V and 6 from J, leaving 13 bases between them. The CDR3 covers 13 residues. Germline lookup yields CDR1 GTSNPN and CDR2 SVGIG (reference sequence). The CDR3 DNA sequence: TGTGCCTGGAGTTCCTCAGGGATCGATGGCTACACCTTC. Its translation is CAWSSSGIDGYTF.

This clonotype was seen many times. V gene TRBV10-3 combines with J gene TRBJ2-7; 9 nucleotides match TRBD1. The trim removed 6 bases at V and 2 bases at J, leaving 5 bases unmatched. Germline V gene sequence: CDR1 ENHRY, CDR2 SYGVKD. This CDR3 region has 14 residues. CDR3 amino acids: CAISPGQGPYEQYF. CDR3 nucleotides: TGTGCCATCAGCCCGGGACAGGGCCCCTACGAGCAGTACTTC.

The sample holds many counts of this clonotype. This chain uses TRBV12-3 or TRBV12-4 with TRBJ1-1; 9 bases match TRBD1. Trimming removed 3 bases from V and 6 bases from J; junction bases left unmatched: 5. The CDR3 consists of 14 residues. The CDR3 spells CASSLDRGLSEAFF. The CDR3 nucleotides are TGTGCCAGCAGTTTGGACAGGGGACTATCTGAAGCTTTCTTT.

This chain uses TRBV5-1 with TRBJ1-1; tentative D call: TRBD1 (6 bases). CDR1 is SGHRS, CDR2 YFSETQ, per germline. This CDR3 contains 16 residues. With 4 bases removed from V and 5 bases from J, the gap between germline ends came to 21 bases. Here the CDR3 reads CASSILGGPLGTEAFF. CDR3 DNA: TGCGCCAGCAGCATCCTAGGGGGGCCCTTGGGAACTGAAGCTTTCTTT.

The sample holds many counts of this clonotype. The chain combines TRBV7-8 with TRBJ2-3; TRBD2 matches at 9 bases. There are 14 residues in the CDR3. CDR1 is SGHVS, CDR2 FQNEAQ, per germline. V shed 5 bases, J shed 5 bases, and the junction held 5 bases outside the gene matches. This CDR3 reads CASSRGRGVDTQYF. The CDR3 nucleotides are TGTGCCAGCAGCCGCGGGAGGGGAGTAGATACGCAGTATTTT.